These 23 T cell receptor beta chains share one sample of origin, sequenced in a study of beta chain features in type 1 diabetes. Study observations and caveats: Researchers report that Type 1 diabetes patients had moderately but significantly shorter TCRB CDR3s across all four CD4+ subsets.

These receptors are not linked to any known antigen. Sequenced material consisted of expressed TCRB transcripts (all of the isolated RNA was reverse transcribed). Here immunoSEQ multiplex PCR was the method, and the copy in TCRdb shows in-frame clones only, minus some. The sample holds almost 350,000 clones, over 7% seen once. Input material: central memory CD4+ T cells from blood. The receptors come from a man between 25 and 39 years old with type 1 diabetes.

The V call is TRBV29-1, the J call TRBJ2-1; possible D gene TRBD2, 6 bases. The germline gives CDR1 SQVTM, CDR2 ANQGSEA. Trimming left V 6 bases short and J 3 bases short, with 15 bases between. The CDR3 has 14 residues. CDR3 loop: CSVPGTGVYNEQFF. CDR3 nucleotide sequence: TGCAGCGTACCCGGGACGGGGGTCTACAATGAGCAGTTCTTC.

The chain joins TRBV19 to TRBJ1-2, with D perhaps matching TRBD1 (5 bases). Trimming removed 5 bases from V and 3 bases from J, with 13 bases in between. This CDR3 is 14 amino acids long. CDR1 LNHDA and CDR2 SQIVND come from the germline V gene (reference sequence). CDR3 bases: TGTGCCAGTAGTGGTTCGGGGGAAGACTATGGCTACACCTTC. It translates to CASSGSGEDYGYTF.

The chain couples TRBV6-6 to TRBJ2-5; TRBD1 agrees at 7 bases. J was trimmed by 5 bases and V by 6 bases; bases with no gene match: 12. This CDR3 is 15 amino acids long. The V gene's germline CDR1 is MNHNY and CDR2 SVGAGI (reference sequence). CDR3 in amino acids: CASRTTGVGTETQYF. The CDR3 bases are TGTGCCAGCAGAACAACAGGGGTGGGGACGGAGACCCAGTACTTC.

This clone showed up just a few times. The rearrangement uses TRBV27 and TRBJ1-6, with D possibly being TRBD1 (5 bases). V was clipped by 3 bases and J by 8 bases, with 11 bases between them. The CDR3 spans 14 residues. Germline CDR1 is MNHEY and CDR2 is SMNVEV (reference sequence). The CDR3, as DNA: TGTGCCAGCAGTTTGACGGGGGGGGATTCACCCCTCCACTTT. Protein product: CASSLTGGDSPLHF.

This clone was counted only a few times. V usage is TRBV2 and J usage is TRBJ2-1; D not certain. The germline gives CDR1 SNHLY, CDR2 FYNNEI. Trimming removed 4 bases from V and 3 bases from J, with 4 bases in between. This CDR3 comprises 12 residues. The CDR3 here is CASSVIYNEQFF. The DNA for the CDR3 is TGTGCCAGCAGTGTCATCTACAATGAGCAGTTCTTC. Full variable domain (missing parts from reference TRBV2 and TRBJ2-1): EPEVTQTPSHQVTQMGQEVILRCVPISNHLYFYWYRQILGQKVEFLVSFYNNEISEKSEIFDDQFSVERPDGSNFTLKIRSTKLEDSAMYFCASSVIYNEQFFGPGTRLTVL.

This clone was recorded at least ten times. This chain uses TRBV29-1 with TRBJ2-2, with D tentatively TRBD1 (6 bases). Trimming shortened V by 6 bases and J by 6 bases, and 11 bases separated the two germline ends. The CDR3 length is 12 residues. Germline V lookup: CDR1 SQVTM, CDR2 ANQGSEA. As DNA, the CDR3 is TGCAGCGTGCGGACAGACTCCGGGGAGCTGTTTTTT. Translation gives CSVRTDSGELFF.

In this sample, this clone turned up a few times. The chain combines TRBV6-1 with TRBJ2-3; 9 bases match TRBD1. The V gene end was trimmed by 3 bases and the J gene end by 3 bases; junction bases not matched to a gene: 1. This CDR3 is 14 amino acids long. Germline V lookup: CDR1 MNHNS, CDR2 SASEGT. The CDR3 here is CASSDGTGTDTQYF. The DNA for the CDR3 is TGTGCCAGCAGTGACGGGACAGGGACAGATACGCAGTATTTT.

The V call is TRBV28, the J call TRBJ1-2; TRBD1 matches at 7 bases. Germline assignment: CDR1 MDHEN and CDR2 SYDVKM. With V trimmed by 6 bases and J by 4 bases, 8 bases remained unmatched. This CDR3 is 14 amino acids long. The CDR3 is CASRLTGLSYGYTF. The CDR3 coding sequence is TGTGCCAGCAGGTTGACAGGGCTCAGCTATGGCTACACCTTC.

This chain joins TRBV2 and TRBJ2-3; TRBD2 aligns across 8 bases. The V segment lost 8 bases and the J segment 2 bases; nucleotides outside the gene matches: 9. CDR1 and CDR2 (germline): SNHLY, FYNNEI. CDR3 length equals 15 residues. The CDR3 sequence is CASENSGAPTDTQYF. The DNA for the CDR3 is TGTGCCAGCGAAAATAGCGGGGCACCCACAGATACGCAGTATTTT.

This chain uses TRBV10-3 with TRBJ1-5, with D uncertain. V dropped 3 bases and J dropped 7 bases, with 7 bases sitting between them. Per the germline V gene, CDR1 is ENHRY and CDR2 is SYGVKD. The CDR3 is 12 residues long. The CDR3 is CAISDSGQPQHF. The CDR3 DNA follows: TGTGCCATCAGTGACTCGGGCCAGCCCCAGCATTTT.

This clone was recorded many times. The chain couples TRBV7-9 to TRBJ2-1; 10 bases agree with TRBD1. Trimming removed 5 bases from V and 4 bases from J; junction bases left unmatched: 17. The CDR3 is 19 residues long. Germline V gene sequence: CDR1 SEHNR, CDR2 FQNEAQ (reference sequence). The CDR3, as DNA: TGTGCCAGCAGCCCCCACGGACAGGGGGTCCTAGCCCGATACAATGAGCAGTTCTTC. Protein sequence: CASSPHGQGVLARYNEQFF.

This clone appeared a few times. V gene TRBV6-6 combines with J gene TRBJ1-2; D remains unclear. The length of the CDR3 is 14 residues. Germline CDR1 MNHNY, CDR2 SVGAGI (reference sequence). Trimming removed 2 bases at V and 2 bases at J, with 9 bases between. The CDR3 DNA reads TGTGCCAGCAGTTACAAGGAGGGAAACTATGGCTACACCTTC. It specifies CASSYKEGNYGYTF.

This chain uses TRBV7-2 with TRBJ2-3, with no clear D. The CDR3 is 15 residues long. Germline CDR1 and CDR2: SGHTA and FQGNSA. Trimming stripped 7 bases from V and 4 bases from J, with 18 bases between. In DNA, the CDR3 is TGTGCCAGCACCTCGCGGAGTAATTTCGCAGATACGCAGTATTTT. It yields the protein CASTSRSNFADTQYF.

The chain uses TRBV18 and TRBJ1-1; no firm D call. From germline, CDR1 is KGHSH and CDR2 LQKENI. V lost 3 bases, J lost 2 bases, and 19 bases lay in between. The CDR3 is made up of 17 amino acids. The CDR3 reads CASSPNRVGNYNTEAFF. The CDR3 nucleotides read TGTGCCAGCTCACCTAACCGGGTGGGGAATTATAACACTGAAGCTTTCTTT. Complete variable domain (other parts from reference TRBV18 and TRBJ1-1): NAGVMQNPRHLVRRRGQEARLRCSPMKGHSHVYWYRQLPEEGLKFMVYLQKENIIDESGMPKERFSAEFPKEGPSILRIQQVVRGDSAAYFCASSPNRVGNYNTEAFFGQGTRLTVV.

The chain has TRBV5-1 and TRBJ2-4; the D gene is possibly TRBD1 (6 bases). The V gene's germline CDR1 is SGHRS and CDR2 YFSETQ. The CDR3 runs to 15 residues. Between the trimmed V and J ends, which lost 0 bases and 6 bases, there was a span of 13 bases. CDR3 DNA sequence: TGCGCCAGCAGCTTGGGGGTTGGACAGAGAAACATTCAGTACTTC. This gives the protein CASSLGVGQRNIQYF.

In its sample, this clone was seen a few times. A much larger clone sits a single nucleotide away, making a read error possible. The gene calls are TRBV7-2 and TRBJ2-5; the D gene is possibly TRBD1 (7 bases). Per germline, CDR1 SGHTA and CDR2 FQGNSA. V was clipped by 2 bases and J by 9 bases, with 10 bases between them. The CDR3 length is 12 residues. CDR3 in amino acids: CASSLTGEAQYF. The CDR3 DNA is TGTGCCAGCAGCTTAACAGGGGAGGCCCAGTACTTC.

The CDR3 region is CASSVAWGRDYTGELFF. DNA of the CDR3: TGTGCCAGCAGCGTAGCTTGGGGCAGGGACTACACCGGGGAGCTGTTTTTT. The gene calls are TRBV9 and TRBJ2-2, with D maybe TRBD2 (6 bases). The V end lost 0 bases, the J end lost 3 bases, and 15 bases lay between the germline ends. Germline-derived CDR1 and CDR2 are SGDLS and YYNGEE. The CDR3 has 17 amino acids.

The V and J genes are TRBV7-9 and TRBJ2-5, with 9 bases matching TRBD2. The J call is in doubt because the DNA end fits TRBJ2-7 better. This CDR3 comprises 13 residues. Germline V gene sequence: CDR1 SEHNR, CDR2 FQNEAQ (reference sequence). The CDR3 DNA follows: TGTGCCAGCACCAAAGCGGGGGGCTACGAGCAGTACTTC. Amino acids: CASTKAGGYEQYF.

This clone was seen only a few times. CDR3 bases: TGTGCCATCAGTGAGTTAAGACAGGTCCAGTACTTC. It translates to CAISELRQVQYF. V usage is TRBV10-3 and J usage is TRBJ2-7; TRBD1 is a possible D gene (6 bases). Germline CDR1 reads ENHRY; CDR2 reads SYGVKD. V was trimmed by 1 base and J by 10 bases, leaving 11 bases between them. This CDR3 has 12 amino acids.

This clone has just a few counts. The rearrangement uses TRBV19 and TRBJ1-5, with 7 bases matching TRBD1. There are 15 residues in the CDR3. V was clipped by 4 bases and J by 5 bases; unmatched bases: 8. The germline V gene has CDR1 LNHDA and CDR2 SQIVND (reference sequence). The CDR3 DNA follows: TGTGCCAGTAGTACGACAGGGAGTCTCGATCAGCCCCAGCATTTT. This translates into CASSTTGSLDQPQHF. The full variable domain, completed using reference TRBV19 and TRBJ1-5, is DGGITQSPKYLFRKEGQNVTLSCEQNLNHDAMYWYRQDPGQGLRLIYYSQIVNDFQKGDIAEGYSVSREKKESFPLTVTSAQKNPTAFYLCASSTTGSLDQPQHFGDGTRLSIL.

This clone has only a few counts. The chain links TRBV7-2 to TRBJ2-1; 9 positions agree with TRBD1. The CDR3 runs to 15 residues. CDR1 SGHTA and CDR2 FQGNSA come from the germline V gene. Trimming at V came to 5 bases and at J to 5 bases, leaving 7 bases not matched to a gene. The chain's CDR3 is CASSARDRAHNEQFF. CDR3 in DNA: TGTGCCAGCAGCGCCCGGGACAGGGCTCACAATGAGCAGTTCTTC.

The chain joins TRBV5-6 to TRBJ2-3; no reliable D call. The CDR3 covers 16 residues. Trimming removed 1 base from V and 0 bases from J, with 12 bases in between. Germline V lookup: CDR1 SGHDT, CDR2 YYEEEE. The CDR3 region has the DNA TGTGCCAGCAGCTTGCCCGGACCTATCAGCACAGATACGCAGTATTTT. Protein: CASSLPGPISTDTQYF.

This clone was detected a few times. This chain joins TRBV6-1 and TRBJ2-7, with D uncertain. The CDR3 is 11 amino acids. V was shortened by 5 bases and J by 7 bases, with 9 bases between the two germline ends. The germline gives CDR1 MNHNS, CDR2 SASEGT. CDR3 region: CASSSVREQYF. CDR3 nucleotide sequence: TGTGCCAGCAGTTCCGTCCGGGAGCAGTACTTC.